This T cell receptor (beta chain) was found in a study of cytomegalovirus exposure and HLA in healthy donors. Researchers ran the PCR with 60 Vbeta and 13 Jbeta primers. Authors' methods: Later, tens of millions of unique TCR beta chains were counted in an analysis, and approximately 9.9 million of them were shared. Produced via immunoSEQ multiplex PCR; TCRdb's table is partial and in-frame only. That table supplies the V and J calls and clone size; D and trimming were determined from the DNA. The data contain about 150,000 clones, around 75% of them singletons. Study-level points and caveats: The listing of 150 to 200 TCR beta chains classed them as cytomegalovirus-associated. With further analysis later on, most CMV-associated TCR beta chains appeared HLA-restricted. High sensitivity and specificity were reportedly achieved when the classifier diagnosed cytomegalovirus status.

V lost 6 bases and J 5 bases, leaving 11 bases between the germline ends. Germline CDR1 and CDR2: MNHEY and SVGAGI. The CDR3 has 13 amino acids. With respect to this clone: Antigen unknown.

The chain joins TRBV6-5 to TRBJ2-1; D is uncertain. The source material was PBMCs. The TCR originated in a woman younger than 30 in good health and CMV-seronegative. CDR3 region: CASSAASNNEQFF. CDR3 sequence (DNA): TGTGCCAGCAGCGCCGCCTCTAACAATGAGCAGTTCTTC.